These T cell receptor beta chains were read from a single sample in a study of glioma-infiltrating T cells. Each CDR3 protein gets one entry after TCRdb re-called the multiplex PCR reads with MiXCR. The table has around 100,000 distinct CDR3 sequences, approximately 28% seen once; the top ten hold 40% to 45%. The sequenced sample was glioma tissue, nonneoplastic brain tissue, or PBMCs (not recorded which). These receptors were taken from a human donor with low-grade glioma or glioblastoma, undergoing nonglioma brain surgery, or in good health (not recorded which). CDR3s include the opening cysteine and the closing phenylalanine or tryptophan. Fields, in order: V gene, clone size, J gene, D gene, CDR3 DNA, CDR3 protein. D genes are given only for firm matches. Clone size is stated in some rows and not others, as once, few, many or a class when expanded.

TRBV7-2	NA	TRBJ2-6	NA	TGTGCCAGCAGCTTTGCCGGGGCCAACGCCCTGACTTTC	CASSFAGANALTF
TRBV4-1	many	TRBJ1-2	NA	TGCGCCAGCAGCCAAGATCTGTCGATCCATGGCTACACCTTC	CASSQDLSIHGYTF
TRBV12-3/TRBV12-4	few	TRBJ1-2	NA	TGTGCCAGCAGAGCCCGGAATTCCTATGGCTACACCTTC	CASRARNSYGYTF
TRBV4-3	few	TRBJ2-5	TRBD1	TGCGCCAGCAGCCACCAACAGGGGGCGGGAGAGACCCAGTACTTC	CASSHQQGAGETQYF
TRBV7-9	many	TRBJ2-5	NA	TGTGCCAGCAGCTTAAAAGAAGCCCAGTACTTC	CASSLKEAQYF
TRBV6-1	many	TRBJ2-5	NA	TGTGCCAGCAGTGCCAACCAAGAGACCCAGTACTTC	CASSANQETQYF
TRBV15	many	TRBJ2-7	NA	TGTGCCACCAGCAGAGATTTGAGGGGGCAGTACTTC	CATSRDLRGQYF
TRBV6-1	many	TRBJ2-1	NA	TGTGCCAGCAACTTCGCCCCAGGGAGGTTCTACAATGAGCAGTTCTTC	CASNFAPGRFYNEQFF
TRBV20-1	NA	TRBJ1-2	NA	TGCAGTGCGACAGTACGCGGGGTATCATATGGCTACACCTTC	CSATVRGVSYGYTF
TRBV9	few	TRBJ1-1	NA	TGTGCCAGCAGCCCTCGAGGGGGGGAAGCTTTCTTT	CASSPRGGEAFF
TRBV6-1	many	TRBJ2-1	NA	TGTGCCAGCACAAGCCCTAGCTCCTACAATGAGCAGTTCTTC	CASTSPSSYNEQFF
TRBV6-5	NA	TRBJ1-5	TRBD1	TGTGCCAGCAGTTCCGGGACAGGGGGCCGACAGCCCCAGCATTTT	CASSSGTGGRQPQHF
TRBV6-2/TRBV6-3	NA	TRBJ2-3	TRBD2	TGTGCCAGCCAAGCGGGGGATCCAGATACGAAGTATTTT	CASQAGDPDTKYF
TRBV19	NA	TRBJ2-5	NA	TGTGCCAGTAAAGTCGAGCTGGCCCAAGAGACCCAGTACTTC	CASKVELAQETQYF
TRBV3-1	few	TRBJ2-7	NA	TGTGCCAGCAGCCAAACCACGGGTGTCAGCGAGCAGTACTTC	CASSQTTGVSEQYF
TRBV29-1	NA	TRBJ2-5	TRBD1	TGCAGCGTGTGGACAGGGGTAACAGAGACCCAGTACTTC	CSVWTGVTETQYF
TRBV6-6	NA	TRBJ1-5	NA	TGTGCCAGCAGCAAACAAAGATTCGATCAGCCCCAGCATTTT	CASSKQRFDQPQHF
TRBV3-1	few	TRBJ1-1	NA	TGTGCCAGCAGCCCATGGGGGGCTGAAGCTTTCTTT	CASSPWGAEAFF
TRBV12-3/TRBV12-4	many	TRBJ2-7	NA	TGTGCCAGCAGCCGTACGAGCGAGCAGTACTTC	CASSRTSEQYF
TRBV9	NA	TRBJ2-1	NA	TGTGCCAACAGCGCAGCAGCTGAGCAGTTGTTC	CANSAAAEQLF
TRBV14	NA	TRBJ2-7	NA	TGTGCCAGCAGCCGGGCCGACCCTTACGATCAGTACTTC	CASSRADPYDQYF
TRBV4-3	many	TRBJ1-6	NA	TGCGCCAGCAGCCAAGGGGGAGGTTTCTATAATTCACCCCTCCACTTT	CASSQGGGFYNSPLHF
TRBV25-1	many	TRBJ1-1	NA	TGTGCCAGCAGTCGCCGCGAAGGCACTGAAGCTTTCTTT	CASSRREGTEAFF
TRBV28	NA	TRBJ2-6	NA	TGTGCCAGCAGTTTGCTAGGGGCTTCTGGGGCCAACGTCCTGACTTTC	CASSLLGASGANVLTF
TRBV7-2	many	TRBJ2-7	NA	TGTGCCACAGGGACCGACAGAGCCTACGAGCAGTACTTC	CATGTDRAYEQYF
TRBV6-1	many	TRBJ1-5	NA	TGTGCCAGCAGGACAGGAGATCAGCCCCAGCATTTT	CASRTGDQPQHF
TRBV7-3	NA	TRBJ1-4	NA	TGTGCCAGCAGCTTAACCTCCGGTGAAAAACTGTTTTTT	CASSLTSGEKLFF
TRBV2	once	TRBJ2-7	NA	TGTGCCAGCAGTTACCCGGGGCGCTACGAGCAGTACTTC	CASSYPGRYEQYF
TRBV7-2	many	TRBJ2-5	NA	TGTGCCAGCAGCGGGCAGATACAGGGAGAGACCCAGTACTTC	CASSGQIQGETQYF
TRBV3-1	NA	TRBJ2-3	TRBD1	TGTGCCAGCAGCCCCGACAGGGGTGTGGTGGCAGATACGCAGTATTTT	CASSPDRGVVADTQYF
TRBV20-1	many	TRBJ2-4	NA	TGCAGTGCTATACCAGGACGGATTCTAGCCAAAAACATTCAGTACTTC	CSAIPGRILAKNIQYF
TRBV6-1	many	TRBJ1-1	NA	TGTGCCAGCAGTGAATGGGACACTTACACTGAAGCTTTCTTT	CASSEWDTYTEAFF
TRBV7-9	few	TRBJ1-1	NA	TGTGCCAGCAGCGCCCAAACCAGGGCGGATGAAGCTTTCTTT	CASSAQTRADEAFF
TRBV5-1	many	TRBJ2-5	NA	TGCGCCAGCAGCTTACAAAGGGGAGAGACCCAGTACTTC	CASSLQRGETQYF
TRBV30	NA	TRBJ2-1	NA	TGTGCCTCTAAACCCTCAAACACCCGGGGTATGGAGCAGTTCTTC	CASKPSNTRGMEQFF
TRBV20-1	many	TRBJ1-1	NA	TGCAGTGCTAGACGTCCCTCGACAGGGAACACTGAAGCTTTCTTT	CSARRPSTGNTEAFF